The 7 T cell receptor beta chains below all came from one sample that was sequenced in a study of T cells in localized non-small cell lung cancer. Some clones are missing from TCRdb's copy, which holds only in-frame ones; the method was immunoSEQ multiplex PCR. The data show some 25,000 clones, under 95% seen once. This material consisted of peripheral blood, taken before any cancer treatment. The receptors originated from a female donor of 60 years or more with stage II squamous cell lung carcinoma.

V usage is TRBV5-1 and J usage is TRBJ2-7, with 13 bases aligning to TRBD2. This CDR3 has 19 amino acids. V lost 0 bases to trimming and J lost 0 bases; unmatched junction nucleotides: 9. Germline V gene data show CDR1 as SGHRS and CDR2 as YFSETQ. The CDR3 DNA sequence: TGCGCCAGCAGCTTGGGGGTCCCGGGACTAGCGGGGAGCTCCTACGAGCAGTACTTC. Its translation is CASSLGVPGLAGSSYEQYF.

The V and J genes are TRBV5-3 and TRBJ1-5; 11 bases match TRBD1. Being an ORF, TRBV5-3 has a function that is uncertain. The CDR3 is 15 amino acids. V was pared by 8 bases and J by 7 bases, with 11 bases of the junction left unmatched. The chain's CDR3 is CASSVWDRGSQPQHF. The CDR3 region has the DNA TGTGCCAGCAGCGTGTGGGACAGGGGGTCCCAGCCCCAGCATTTT.

The CDR3 region has the DNA TGTGCCAGCAGCGCACCGCGGGTGACTAGCGGGAGGGTGGGAGAGACCCAGTACTTC. Translated: CASSAPRVTSGRVGETQYF. The gene calls are TRBV7-2 and TRBJ2-5; 14 positions match TRBD2. The junction had 15 bases not matched to a gene; V was cut back by 5 bases and J by 4 bases. Germline V gives CDR1 SGHTA, CDR2 FQGNSA. This CDR3 has 19 residues.

The chain is built from TRBV11-3 and TRBJ2-1; tentatively, D is TRBD1 or TRBD2 (6 bases each). This CDR3 has 15 amino acids. Germline V gene lookup returns CDR1 SGHNT and CDR2 YENEEA. The ends were cut back, 4 bases at V and 6 bases at J, with 16 bases in the middle. In DNA, the CDR3 is TGTGCCAGCAGCTCGCACTCTTGGGGGGCCAATGAGCAGTTCTTC. Its protein is CASSSHSWGANEQFF.

The J gene is TRBJ1-5, the V gene TRBV29-1; D remains ambiguous. Per germline, CDR1 SQVTM and CDR2 ANQGSEA. CDR3 length: 14 amino acids. The V and J ends lost 4 bases and 4 bases respectively, with 14 bases between them. The CDR3 bases are TGCAGCGTTGGCGGGGATGGAAGTAATCAGCCCCAGCATTTT. Its protein is CSVGGDGSNQPQHF.

The chain links TRBV7-6 to TRBJ1-1; D ambiguous. This CDR3 is built from 14 residues. The germline V gene has CDR1 SGHVS and CDR2 FNYEAQ. Trimming took off 3 bases at V and 1 base at J, with 9 bases between the two ends. CDR3 nucleotides: TGTGCCAGCAGCTTCGCGAGGGCGAACACTGAAGCTTTCTTT. Protein product: CASSFARANTEAFF.

V usage is TRBV15 and J usage is TRBJ1-1; no clear D gene. V was pared by 0 bases and J by 0 bases, with 5 bases between. Germline loops: CDR1 LNHNV, CDR2 YYDKDF (reference sequence). The CDR3 spans 14 residues. The CDR3: CATSRDSMNTEAFF. Written as DNA, the CDR3 is TGTGCCACCAGCAGAGACAGTATGAACACTGAAGCTTTCTTT.